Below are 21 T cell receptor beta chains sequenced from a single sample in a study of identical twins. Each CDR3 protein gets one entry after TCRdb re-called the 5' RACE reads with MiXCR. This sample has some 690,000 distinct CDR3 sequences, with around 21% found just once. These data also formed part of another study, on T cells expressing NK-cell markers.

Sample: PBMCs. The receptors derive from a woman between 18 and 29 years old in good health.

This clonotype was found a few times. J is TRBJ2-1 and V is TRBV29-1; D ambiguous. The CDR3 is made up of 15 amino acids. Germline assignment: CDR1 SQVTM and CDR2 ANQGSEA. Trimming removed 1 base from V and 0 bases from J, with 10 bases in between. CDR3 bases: TGCAGCGTTGAAGGGACGGCCAGCTCCTACAATGAGCAGTTCTTC. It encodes CSVEGTASSYNEQFF.

In DNA, the CDR3 is TGTGCCAGCACCCCAACCAGGGCCGACACCGGGGAGCTGTTTTTT. It codes for CASTPTRADTGELFF. The chain joins TRBV7-2 to TRBJ2-2, with D tentatively TRBD1 (5 bases). The V and J ends lost 7 bases and 3 bases respectively, with 15 bases between them. This CDR3 is built from 15 residues. Germline CDR1 and CDR2: SGHTA and FQGNSA.

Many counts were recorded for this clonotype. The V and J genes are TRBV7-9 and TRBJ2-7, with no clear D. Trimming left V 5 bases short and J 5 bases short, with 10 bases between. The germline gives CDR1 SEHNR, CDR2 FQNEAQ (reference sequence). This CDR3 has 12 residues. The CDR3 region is CASSKPPHEQYF. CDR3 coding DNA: TGTGCCAGCAGCAAGCCCCCCCACGAGCAGTACTTC.

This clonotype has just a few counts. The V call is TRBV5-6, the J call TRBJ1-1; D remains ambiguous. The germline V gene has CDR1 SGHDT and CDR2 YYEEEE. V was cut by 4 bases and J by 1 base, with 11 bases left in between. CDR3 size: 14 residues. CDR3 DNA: TGTGCCAGCAGCCCGCTCCGACAGAACACTGAAGCTTTCTTT. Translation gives CASSPLRQNTEAFF.

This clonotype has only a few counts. The CDR3 sequence is CASSYAASSETQYF. For the CDR3, the DNA is TGTGCCAGCAGTTACGCGGCTAGTTCTGAGACCCAGTACTTC. This chain links TRBV6-5 with TRBJ2-5; D gene uncertain. CDR1 is MNHEY and CDR2 is SVGAGI in the germline V gene. Trimming took off 2 bases at V and 5 bases at J, with 12 bases between the two ends. The CDR3 has 14 residues.

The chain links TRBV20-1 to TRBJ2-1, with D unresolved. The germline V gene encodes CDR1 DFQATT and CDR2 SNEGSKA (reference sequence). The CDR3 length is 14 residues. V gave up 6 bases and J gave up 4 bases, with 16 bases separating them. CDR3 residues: CSAKTLIAYNEQFF. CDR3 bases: TGCAGTGCCAAGACCCTGATTGCTTACAATGAGCAGTTCTTC.

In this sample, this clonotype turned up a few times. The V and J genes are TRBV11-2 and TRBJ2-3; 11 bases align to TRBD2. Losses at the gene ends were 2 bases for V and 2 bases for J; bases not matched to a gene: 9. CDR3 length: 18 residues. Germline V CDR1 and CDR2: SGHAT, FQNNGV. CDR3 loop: CASSLLAGGEGYTDTQYF. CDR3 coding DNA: TGTGCCAGCAGCTTACTAGCGGGAGGCGAGGGGTACACAGATACGCAGTATTTT.

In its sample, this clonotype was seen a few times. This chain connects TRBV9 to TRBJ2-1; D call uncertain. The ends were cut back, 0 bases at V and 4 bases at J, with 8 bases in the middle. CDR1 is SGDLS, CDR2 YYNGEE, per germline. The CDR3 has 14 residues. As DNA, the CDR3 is TGTGCCAGCAGCGTAGAGGCGCTATACAATGAGCAGTTCTTC. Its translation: CASSVEALYNEQFF.

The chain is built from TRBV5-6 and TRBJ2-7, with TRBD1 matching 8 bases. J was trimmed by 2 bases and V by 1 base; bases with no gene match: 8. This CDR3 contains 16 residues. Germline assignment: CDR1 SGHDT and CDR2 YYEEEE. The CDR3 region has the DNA TGTGCCAGCAGCTTGAGACAGGGGAGCTCTACCTACGAGCAGTACTTC. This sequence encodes CASSLRQGSSTYEQYF.

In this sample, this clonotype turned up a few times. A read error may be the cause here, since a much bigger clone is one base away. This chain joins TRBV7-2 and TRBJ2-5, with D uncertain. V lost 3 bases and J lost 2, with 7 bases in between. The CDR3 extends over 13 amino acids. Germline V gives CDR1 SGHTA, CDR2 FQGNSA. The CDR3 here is CASSFHRQETQYF. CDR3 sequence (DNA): TGTGCCAGCAGCTTCCACAGACAAGAGACCCAGTACTTC.

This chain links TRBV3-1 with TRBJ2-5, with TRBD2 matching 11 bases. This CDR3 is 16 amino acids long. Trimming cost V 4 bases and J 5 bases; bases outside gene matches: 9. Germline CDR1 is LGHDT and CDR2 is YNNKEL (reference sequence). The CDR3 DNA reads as TGTGCCAGCAGCCCGCGACTAGCGGGGCAGTGGGAGACCCAGTACTTC. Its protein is CASSPRLAGQWETQYF.

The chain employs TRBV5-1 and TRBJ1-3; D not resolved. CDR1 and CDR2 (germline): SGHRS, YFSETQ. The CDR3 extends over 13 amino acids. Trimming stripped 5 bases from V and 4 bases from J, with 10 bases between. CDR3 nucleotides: TGCGCCAGCAGTTCCCACGCAGGAAACACCATATATTTT. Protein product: CASSSHAGNTIYF.

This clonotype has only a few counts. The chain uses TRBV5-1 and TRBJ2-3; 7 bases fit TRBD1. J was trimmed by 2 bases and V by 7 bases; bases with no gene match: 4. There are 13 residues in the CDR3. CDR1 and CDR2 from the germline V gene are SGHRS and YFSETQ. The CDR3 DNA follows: TGCGCCAGCGGGGGACAGTCCACAGATACGCAGTATTTT. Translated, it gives CASGGQSTDTQYF.

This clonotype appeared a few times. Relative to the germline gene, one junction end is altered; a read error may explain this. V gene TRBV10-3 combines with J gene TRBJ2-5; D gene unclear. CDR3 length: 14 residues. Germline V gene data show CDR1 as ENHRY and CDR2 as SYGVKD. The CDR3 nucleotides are TGTGCCATCGGTAGCCCTAGACCAAGAGAGGCCCAGTACTTC. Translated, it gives CAIGSPRPREAQYF.

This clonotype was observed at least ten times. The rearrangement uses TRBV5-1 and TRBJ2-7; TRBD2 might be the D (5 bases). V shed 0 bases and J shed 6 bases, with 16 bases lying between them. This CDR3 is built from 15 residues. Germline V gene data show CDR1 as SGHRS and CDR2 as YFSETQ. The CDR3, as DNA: TGCGCCAGCAGCTTGGCGAGGATGTGGACTCCCGAGCAGTACTTC. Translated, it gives CASSLARMWTPEQYF.

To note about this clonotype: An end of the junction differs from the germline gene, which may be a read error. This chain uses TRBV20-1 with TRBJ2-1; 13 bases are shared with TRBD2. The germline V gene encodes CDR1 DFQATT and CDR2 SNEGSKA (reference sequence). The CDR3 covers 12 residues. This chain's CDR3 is CSASVGTSGTVF. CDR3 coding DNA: TGCAGTGCTAGTGTGGGGACTAGCGGGACTGTCTTC.

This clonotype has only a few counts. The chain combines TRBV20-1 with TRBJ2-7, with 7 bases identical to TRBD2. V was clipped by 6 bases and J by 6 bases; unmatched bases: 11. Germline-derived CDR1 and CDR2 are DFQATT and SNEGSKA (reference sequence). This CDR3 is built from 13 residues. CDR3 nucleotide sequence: TGCAGTGCCGGGCGCGGGGAGGGGAGCGAGCAGTACTTC. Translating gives CSAGRGEGSEQYF.

This CDR3 reads CASSVSRGSYEQYF. CDR3 sequence (DNA): TGTGCCAGCAGCGTCAGCCGGGGATCCTACGAGCAGTACTTC. The chain joins TRBV9 to TRBJ2-7, with D maybe TRBD2 (5 bases). Looked up from germline, CDR1 is SGDLS and CDR2 is YYNGEE. Trimming stripped 2 bases from V and 1 base from J, with 10 bases between. This CDR3 is 14 amino acids long.

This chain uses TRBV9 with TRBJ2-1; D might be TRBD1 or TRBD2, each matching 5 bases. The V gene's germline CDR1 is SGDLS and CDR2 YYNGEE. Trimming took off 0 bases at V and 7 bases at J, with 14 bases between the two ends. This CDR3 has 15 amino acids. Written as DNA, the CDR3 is TGTGCCAGCAGCGTAGGGGCCGGGACGGAAAATGAGCAGTTCTTC. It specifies CASSVGAGTENEQFF.

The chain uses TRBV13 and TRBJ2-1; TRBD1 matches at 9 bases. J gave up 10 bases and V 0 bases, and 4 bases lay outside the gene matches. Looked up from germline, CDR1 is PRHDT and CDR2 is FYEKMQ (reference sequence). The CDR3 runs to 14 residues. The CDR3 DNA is TGTGCCAGCAGCTTAGGGGGACAGGGTGGCGAGCAGTTCTTC. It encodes CASSLGGQGGEQFF.

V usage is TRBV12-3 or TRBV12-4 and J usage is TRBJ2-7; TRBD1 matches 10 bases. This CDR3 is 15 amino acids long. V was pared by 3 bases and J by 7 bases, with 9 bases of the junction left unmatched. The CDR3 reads CASSFHRQGAGEQYF. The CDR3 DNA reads TGTGCCAGCAGTTTTCACAGACAGGGGGCAGGTGAGCAGTACTTC.